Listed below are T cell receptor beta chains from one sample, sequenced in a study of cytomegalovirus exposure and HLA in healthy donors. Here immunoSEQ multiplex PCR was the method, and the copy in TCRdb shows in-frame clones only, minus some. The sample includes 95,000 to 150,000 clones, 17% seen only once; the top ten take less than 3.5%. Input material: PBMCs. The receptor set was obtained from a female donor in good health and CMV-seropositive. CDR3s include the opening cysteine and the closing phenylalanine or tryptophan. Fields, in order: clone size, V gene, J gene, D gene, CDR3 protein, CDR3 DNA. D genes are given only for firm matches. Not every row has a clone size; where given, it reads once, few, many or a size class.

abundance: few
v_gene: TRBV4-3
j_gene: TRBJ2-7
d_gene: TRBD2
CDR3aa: CASSQDRPGGGEQYF
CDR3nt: TGCGCCAGCAGCCAAGATCGTCCCGGCGGGGGCGAGCAGTACTTC

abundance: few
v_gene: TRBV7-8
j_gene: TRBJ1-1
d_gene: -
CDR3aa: CASSLHRTVNTEAFF
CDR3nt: TGTGCCAGCAGCTTACACCGGACAGTCAACACTGAAGCTTTCTTT

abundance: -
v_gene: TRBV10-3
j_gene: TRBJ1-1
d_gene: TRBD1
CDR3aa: CAISGNRGKGAEAFF
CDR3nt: TGTGCCATCAGTGGGAACAGGGGGAAGGGTGCTGAAGCTTTCTTT

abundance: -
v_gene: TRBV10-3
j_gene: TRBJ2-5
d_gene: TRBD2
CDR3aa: CAIRKGLAGEETQYF
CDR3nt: TGTGCCATCCGAAAGGGACTAGCGGGAGAAGAGACCCAGTACTTC

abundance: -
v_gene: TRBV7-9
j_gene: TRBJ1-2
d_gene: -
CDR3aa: CASSFPGNQGYTF
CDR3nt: TGTGCCAGCAGCTTCCCAGGGAATCAGGGCTACACCTTC

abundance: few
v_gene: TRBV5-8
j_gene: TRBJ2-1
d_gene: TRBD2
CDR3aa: CASSFRGGLYNEQFF
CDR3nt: TGTGCCAGCAGCTTTCGGGGGGGCCTCTACAATGAGCAGTTCTTC

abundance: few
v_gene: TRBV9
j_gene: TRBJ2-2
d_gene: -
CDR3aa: CASSVRGYGELFF
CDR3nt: TGTGCCAGCAGCGTAAGAGGCTACGGGGAGCTGTTTTTT

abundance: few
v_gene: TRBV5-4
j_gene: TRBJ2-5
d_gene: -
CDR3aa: CASSLAGVRAGETQYF
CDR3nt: TGTGCCAGCAGCTTGGCCGGGGTCCGGGCGGGAGAGACCCAGTACTTC

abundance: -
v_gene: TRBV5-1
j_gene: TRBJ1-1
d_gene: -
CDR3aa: CASGYMTAHTEAFF
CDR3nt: TGCGCCAGCGGATACATGACTGCCCACACTGAAGCTTTCTTT

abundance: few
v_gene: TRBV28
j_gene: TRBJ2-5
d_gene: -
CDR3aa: CASSYIAVKETQYF
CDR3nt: TGTGCCAGCAGTTATATTGCGGTGAAAGAGACCCAGTACTTC

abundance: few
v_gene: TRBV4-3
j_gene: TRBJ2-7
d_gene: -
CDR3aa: CASSQSPERTYEQYF
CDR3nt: TGCGCCAGCAGCCAATCCCCAGAGCGCACCTACGAGCAGTACTTC

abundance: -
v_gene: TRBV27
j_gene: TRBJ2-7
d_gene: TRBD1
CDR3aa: CASSLRQGHPDEQYF
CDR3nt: TGTGCCAGCAGTTTAAGACAGGGGCATCCGGACGAGCAGTACTTC

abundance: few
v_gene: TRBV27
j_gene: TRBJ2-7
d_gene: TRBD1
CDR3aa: CASSPSTGVLSYEQYF
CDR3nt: TGTGCCAGCAGTCCATCAACAGGGGTCCTCTCCTACGAGCAGTACTTC

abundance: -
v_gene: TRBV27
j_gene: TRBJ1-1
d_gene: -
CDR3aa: CASSFIGGHTEAFF
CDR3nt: TGTGCCAGCAGTTTTATCGGGGGGCACACTGAAGCTTTCTTT

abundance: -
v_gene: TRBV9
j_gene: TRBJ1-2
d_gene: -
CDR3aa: CASSLSTFGYTF
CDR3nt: TGTGCCAGCAGCCTGTCTACGTTTGGCTACACCTTC

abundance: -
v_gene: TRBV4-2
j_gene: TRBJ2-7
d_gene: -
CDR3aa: CASSQTPDSPYEQYF
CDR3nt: TGTGCCAGCAGCCAAACACCGGACTCACCTTACGAGCAGTACTTC

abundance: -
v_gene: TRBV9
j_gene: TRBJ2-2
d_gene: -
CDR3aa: CASSVVPSTGELFF
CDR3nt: TGTGCCAGCAGCGTAGTCCCGAGCACCGGGGAGCTGTTTTTT

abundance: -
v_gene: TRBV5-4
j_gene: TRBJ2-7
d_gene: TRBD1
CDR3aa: CASSFGTGSYEQYF
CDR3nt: TGTGCCAGCAGCTTTGGGACAGGAAGCTACGAGCAGTACTTC

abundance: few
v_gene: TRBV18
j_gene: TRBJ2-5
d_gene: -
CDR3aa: CASSPPPGRETQYF
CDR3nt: TGTGCCAGCTCACCACCTCCAGGCAGGGAGACCCAGTACTTC

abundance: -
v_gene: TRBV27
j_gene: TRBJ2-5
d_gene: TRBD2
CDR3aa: CASSAGGETAQYF
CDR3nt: TGTGCCAGCAGTGCCGGGGGGGAGACGGCCCAGTACTTC

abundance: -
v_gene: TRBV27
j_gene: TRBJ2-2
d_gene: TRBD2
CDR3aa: CASSWGLAGDTGELFF
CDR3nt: TGTGCCAGCAGTTGGGGACTAGCGGGAGATACCGGGGAGCTGTTTTTT

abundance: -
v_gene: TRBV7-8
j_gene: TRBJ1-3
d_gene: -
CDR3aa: CASSLQGRSSGNTIYF
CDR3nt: TGTGCCAGCAGCCTACAGGGTAGAAGTTCTGGAAACACCATATATTTT

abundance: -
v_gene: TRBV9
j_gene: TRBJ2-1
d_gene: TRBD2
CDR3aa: CASSVGLAGYLEDEQFF
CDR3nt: TGTGCCAGCAGCGTAGGATTAGCGGGGTATCTAGAGGATGAGCAGTTCTTC

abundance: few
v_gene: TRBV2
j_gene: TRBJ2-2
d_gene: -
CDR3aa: CASSESYSGGELFF
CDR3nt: TGTGCCAGCAGTGAAAGCTATTCGGGCGGGGAGCTGTTTTTT

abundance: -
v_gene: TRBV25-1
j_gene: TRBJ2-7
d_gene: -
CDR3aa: CASSMWGGSGEQYF
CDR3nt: TGTGCCAGCTCCATGTGGGGAGGAAGTGGCGAGCAGTACTTC

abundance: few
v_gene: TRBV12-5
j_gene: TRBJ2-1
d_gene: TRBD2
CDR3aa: CASGPSGDLNNEQFF
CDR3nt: TGTGCTAGTGGACCTAGCGGGGACCTTAACAATGAGCAGTTCTTC